Sequencing of this T cell receptor (beta chain) was carried out in a study of cytomegalovirus exposure and HLA in healthy donors. Study-level information: Within the Caucasian-associated ancestry cluster were roughly 82% of the roughly 400 genotyped donors. Study-wide results and limits: It was only CMV serostatus that was available as immune exposure information. When presence/absence was analysed, sequencing depth was taken to be roughly uniform across donors.

Regarding this clone: Its antigen is unidentified.

In the PCR, 60 Vbeta and 13 Jbeta primers were used. Some clones are missing from TCRdb's copy, which holds only in-frame ones; the method was immunoSEQ multiplex PCR. The table includes 150,000 to 200,000 clones, over 75% detected once. The ends lost 4 bases at V and 2 bases at J; junction bases unmatched: 6. Germline CDR1 is PRHDT and CDR2 is FYEKMQ (reference sequence). The CDR3 runs to 15 residues. The sample consisted of PBMCs. This sequence was found in a man aged 18 to 29 in good health and CMV-seronegative. V gene TRBV13 combines with J gene TRBJ2-7; 9 bases match TRBD1. In DNA, the CDR3 is TGTGCCAGCAGCTGGGGACAGGGTTCAACCTACGAGCAGTACTTC. Amino acids: CASSWGQGSTYEQYF.